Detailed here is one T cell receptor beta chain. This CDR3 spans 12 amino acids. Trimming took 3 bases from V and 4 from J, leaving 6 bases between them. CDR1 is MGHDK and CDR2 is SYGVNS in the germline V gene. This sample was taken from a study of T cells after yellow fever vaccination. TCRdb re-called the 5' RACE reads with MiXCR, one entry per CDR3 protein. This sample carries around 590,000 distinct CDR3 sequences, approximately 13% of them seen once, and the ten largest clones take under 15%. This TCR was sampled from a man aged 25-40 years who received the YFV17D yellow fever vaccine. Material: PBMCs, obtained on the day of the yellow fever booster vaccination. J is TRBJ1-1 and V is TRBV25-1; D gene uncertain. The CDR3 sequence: CASSDTPTEAFF. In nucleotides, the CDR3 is TGTGCCAGCAGTGATACACCCACTGAAGCTTTCTTT.